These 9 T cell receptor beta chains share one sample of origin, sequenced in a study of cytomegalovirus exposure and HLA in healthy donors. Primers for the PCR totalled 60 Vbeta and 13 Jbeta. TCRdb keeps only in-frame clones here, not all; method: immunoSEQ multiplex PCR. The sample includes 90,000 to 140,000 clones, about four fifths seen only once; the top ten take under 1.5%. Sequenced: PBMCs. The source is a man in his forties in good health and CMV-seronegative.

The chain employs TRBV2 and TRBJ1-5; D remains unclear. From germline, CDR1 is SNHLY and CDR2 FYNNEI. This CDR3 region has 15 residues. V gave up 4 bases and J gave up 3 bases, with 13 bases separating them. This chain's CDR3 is CASSAPPSYNQPQHF. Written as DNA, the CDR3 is TGTGCCAGCAGTGCTCCACCTAGTTACAATCAGCCCCAGCATTTT.

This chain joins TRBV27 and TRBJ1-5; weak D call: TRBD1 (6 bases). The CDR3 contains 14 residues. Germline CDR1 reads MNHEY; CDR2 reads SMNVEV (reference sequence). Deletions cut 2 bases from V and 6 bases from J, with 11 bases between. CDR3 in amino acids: CASSLGPGVQPQHF. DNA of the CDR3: TGTGCCAGCAGTTTAGGTCCAGGGGTTCAGCCCCAGCATTTT.

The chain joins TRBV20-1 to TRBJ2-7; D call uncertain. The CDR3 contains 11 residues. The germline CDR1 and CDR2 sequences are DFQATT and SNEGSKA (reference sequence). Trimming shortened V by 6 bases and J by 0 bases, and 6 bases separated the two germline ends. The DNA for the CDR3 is TGCAGTGCGGCACGCTCCTACGAGCAGTACTTC. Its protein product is CSAARSYEQYF.

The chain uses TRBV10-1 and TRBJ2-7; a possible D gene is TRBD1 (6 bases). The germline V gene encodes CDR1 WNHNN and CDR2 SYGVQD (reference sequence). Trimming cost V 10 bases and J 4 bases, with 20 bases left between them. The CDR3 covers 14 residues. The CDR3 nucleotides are TGCGCCACCTCCCCCAGCAGGGGCCTTTACGAGCAGTACTTC. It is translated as CATSPSRGLYEQYF.

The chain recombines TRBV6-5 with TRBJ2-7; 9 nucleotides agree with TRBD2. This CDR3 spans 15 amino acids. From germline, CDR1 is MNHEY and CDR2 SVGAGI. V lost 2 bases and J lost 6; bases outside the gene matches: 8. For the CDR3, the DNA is TGTGCCAGCAGTTACACGGGACTAGCCCTCTTCGAGCAGTACTTC. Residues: CASSYTGLALFEQYF.

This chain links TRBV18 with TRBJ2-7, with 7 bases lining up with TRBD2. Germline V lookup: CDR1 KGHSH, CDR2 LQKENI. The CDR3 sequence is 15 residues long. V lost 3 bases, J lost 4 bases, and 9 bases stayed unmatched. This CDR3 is CASSPATGGSYEQYF. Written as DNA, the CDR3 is TGTGCCAGCTCACCTGCGACTGGCGGGAGTTACGAGCAGTACTTC.

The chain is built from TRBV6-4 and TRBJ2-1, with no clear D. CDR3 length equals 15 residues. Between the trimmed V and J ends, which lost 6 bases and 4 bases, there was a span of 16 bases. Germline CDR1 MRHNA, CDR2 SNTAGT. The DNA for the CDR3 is TGTGCCAGCAGCTCAGTTAACAGTCCTTACAATGAGCAGTTCTTC. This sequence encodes CASSSVNSPYNEQFF.

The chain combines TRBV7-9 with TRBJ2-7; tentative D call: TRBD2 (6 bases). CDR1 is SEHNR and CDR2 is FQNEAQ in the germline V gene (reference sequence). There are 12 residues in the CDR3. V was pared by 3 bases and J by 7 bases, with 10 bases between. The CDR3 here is CASSLEGWEQYF. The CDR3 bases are TGTGCCAGCAGCTTGGAGGGGTGGGAGCAGTACTTC.

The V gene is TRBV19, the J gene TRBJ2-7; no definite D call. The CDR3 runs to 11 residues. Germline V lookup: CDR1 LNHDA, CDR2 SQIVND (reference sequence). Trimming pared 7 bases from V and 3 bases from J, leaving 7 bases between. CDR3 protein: CASKSGYEQYF. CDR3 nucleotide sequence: TGTGCCAGTAAATCAGGCTACGAGCAGTACTTC.